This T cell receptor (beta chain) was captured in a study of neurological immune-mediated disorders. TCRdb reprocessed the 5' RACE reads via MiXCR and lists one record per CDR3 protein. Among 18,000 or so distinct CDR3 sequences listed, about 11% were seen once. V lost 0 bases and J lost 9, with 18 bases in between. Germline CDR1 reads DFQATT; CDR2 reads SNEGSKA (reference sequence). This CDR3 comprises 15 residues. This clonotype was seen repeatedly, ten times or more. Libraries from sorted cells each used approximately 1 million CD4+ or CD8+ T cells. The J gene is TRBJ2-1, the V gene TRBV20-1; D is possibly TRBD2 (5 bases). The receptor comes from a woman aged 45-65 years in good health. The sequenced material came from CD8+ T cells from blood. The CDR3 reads CSARDLELVLSEQFF. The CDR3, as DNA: TGCAGTGCTAGAGATCTCGAACTAGTCTTGAGTGAGCAGTTCTTC.